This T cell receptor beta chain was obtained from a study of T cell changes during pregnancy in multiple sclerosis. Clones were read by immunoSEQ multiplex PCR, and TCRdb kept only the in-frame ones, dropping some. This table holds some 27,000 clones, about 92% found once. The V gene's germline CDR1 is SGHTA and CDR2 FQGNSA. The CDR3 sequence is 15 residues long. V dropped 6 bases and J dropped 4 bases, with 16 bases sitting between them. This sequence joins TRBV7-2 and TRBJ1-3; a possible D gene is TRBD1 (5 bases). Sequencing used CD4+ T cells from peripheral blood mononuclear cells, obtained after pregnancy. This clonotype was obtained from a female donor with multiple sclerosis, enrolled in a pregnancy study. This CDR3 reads CASSSFRGSGNTIYF. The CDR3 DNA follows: TGTGCCAGCAGTTCCTTTAGGGGATCGGGAAACACCATATATTTT.